Detailed here is one TCR beta chain. It has no known antigen specificity. Base-call qualities are not available, and no considerably larger clone is one nucleotide away. The data originate from a study of low-dose radiotherapy and immunotherapy resistance in tumors (dated by TCRdb to between 2021 and 2024). For the study in its entirety: In Cohort 1, each fraction delivered 0.5 Gy every 2 weeks, and the prescribed total PTV dose was 6.5 Gy. Patients in Cohort 2 were given 1 Gy per fraction every two weeks, for a total of 13 Gy across 26 weeks. Patients were given nivolumab as a 240 mg flat dose every two weeks and ipilimumab at 1 mg/kg every six weeks, with both drugs delivered intravenously. Every two weeks, patients got intravenous cyclophosphamide at 200 mg/m2, given one day ahead of each radiation and immunotherapy administration. Aspirin 300 mg was taken orally once daily by patients for four cycles, starting on cycle 1 day 1. No randomization into treatment groups was done for the people taking part in the trial. Eight patients were included in the translational analysis: three from the first dose cohort and the first five from the second dose cohort.

The donors took part in RACIN, a single-arm, phase I, dose-escalation trial that combined nivolumab, ipilimumab, aspirin, low-dose cyclophosphamide and low-dose radiotherapy. Patients with advanced, TIL-negative solid tumors were considered eligible. The CDR3 runs 12 amino acids, cysteine and phenylalanine included. The sequence is cut down to CDR3 DNA, 36 bases in frame from base 1. CDR1 and CDR2 are drawn from the germline V gene: SQVTM, ANQGSEA. V lost 6 bases and J lost 2 bases; the stretch between them is 5 bases long. First-strand cDNA was synthesized with Superscript III and a set of TRAV- and TRBV-specific primers, covering both TCRalpha and TCRbeta chains. A roughly 19-cycle PCR with Phusion amplified the TCRs, pairing a constant-region primer with the adapter that was attached to the V primers. Amplification of the isolated mRNA was done with the MessageAmp II aRNA Amplification Kit, which involved a roughly 16-hour in vitro transcription at 37 degrees C. The Dynabeads mRNA DIRECT Purification Kit was used to isolate the mRNA for TCR sequencing. Indexed Illumina adapters were added in a second approximately 25-cycle Phusion PCR, and the resulting products were purified with AMPure XP beads. Turning to the authors' computational methods: Using custom Perl scripts, TCR sequences encoding the same protein were pooled, out-of-frame sequences were removed, and the abundance of each clonotype was computed. TCR sequences supported by only a single read were excluded from analysis. Shannon entropy, Gini index, clonality, richness, and the frequency of TCRs shared between repertoires were included as repertoire metrics. The public reads were run again by TCRdb, first through fastp at Q25 and then through MiXCR, and only productive beta chains were kept. Records with the same CDR3 protein are collapsed into one entry carrying the most frequent genes and DNA. V and J calls and clone size were set by TCRdb, not the authors. This sample has more than 12,000 distinct CDR3 sequences in its table, and under 60% of those were observed once. The ten largest clones take up over 3.5% of the sample.

The V and J genes are TRBV29-1 and TRBJ2-6; the D gene assignment is ambiguous. This TCR came from a human donor with advanced metastatic prostate, ovarian, gallbladder or colorectal cancer (not recorded which). This table probably holds off-target reads from a library built for another chain. The nucleotide sequence reads TGCAGCGTCGGCCCTGGGGCCAACGTCCTGACTTTC. This gives the protein CSVGPGANVLTF.